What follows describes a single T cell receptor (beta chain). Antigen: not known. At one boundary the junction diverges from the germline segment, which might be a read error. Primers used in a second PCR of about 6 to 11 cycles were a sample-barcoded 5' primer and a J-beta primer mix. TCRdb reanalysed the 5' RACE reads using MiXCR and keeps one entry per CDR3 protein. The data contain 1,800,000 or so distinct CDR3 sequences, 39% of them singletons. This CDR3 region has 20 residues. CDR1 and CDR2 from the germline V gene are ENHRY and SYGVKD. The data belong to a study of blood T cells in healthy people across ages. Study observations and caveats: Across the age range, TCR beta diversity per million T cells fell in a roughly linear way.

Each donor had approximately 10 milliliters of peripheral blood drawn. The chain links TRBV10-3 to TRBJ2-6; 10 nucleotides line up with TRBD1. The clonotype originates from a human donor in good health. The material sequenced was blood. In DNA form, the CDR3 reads TGTGCCATCCGCACCGGAGAAACGGGACAGGGGAGCTCCGGGGCCAGCGTCCTGACTTTC. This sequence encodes CAIRTGETGQGSSGASVLTF.